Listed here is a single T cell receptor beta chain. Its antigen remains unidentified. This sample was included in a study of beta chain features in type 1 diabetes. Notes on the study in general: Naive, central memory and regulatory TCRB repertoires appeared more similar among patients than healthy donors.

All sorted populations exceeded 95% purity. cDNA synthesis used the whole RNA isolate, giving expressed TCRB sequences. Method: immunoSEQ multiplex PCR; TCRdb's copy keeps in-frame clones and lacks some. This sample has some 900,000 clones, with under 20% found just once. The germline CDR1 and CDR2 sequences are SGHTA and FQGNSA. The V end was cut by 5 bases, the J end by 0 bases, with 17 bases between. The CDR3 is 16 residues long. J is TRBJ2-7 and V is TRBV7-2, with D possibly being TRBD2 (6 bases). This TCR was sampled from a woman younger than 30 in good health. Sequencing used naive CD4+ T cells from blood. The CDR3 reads CASSTRGGKSSYEQYF. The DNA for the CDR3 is TGTGCCAGCAGCACGCGGGGTGGGAAAAGCTCCTACGAGCAGTACTTC.